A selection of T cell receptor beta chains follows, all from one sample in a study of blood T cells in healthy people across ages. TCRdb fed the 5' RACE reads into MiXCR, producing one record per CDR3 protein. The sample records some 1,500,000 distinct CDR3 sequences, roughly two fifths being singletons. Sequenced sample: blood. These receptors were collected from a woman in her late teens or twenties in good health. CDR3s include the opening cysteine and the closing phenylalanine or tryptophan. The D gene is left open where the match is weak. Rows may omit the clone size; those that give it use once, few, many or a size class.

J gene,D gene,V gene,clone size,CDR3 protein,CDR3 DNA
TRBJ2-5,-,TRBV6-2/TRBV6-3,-,CASNVWGRETQYF,TGTGCCAGCAATGTATGGGGGCGTGAGACCCAGTACTTC
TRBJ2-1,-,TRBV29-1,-,CSVPTTFSYNEQFF,TGCAGCGTACCGACAACTTTTTCCTACAATGAGCAGTTCTTC
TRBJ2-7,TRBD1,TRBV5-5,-,CASSLAGTAMYEQYF,TGTGCCAGCAGCTTGGCCGGGACAGCGATGTACGAGCAGTACTTC
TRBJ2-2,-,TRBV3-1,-,CASSQAFKGYTGELFF,TGTGCCAGCAGCCAAGCGTTCAAGGGGTACACCGGGGAGCTGTTTTTT
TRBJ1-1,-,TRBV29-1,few,CSVEYSGRRNTEAFF,TGCAGCGTTGAGTACTCGGGACGGAGAAACACTGAAGCTTTCTTT
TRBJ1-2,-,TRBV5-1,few,CASSRTVANYGYTF,TGCGCCAGCAGCCGTACAGTAGCTAACTATGGCTACACCTTC
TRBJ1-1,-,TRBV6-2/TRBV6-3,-,CASSYSPILTGRRTEAFF,TGTGCCAGCAGTTACTCCCCTATATTAACAGGACGGAGGACTGAAGCTTTCTTT
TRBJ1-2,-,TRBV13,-,CASSLGGQKEIGYTF,TGTGCCAGCAGCTTAGGAGGACAGAAAGAGATAGGCTACACCTTC
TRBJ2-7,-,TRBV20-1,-,CSAYDRAYEQYF,TGCAGTGCTTACGACAGAGCCTACGAGCAGTACTTC
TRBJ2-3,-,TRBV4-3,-,CASSKDVGTDTQYF,TGCGCCAGCAGCAAAGATGTGGGGACAGATACGCAGTATTTT
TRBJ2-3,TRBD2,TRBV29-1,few,CSVDPLAGGRDTQYF,TGCAGCGTTGATCCCCTAGCGGGTGGACGGGATACGCAGTATTTT
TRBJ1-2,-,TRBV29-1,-,CSVGQRYGYTF,TGCAGCGTCGGACAGCGGTATGGCTACACCTTC
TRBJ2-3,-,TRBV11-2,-,CASSLGAETLTDTQYF,TGTGCCAGCAGCTTAGGGGCGGAGACTCTAACAGATACGCAGTATTTT
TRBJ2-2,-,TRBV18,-,CASSPRLASPGELFF,TGTGCCAGCTCACCACGGTTAGCAAGTCCCGGGGAGCTGTTTTTT
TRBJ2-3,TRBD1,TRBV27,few,CASIPGTGFDTQYF,TGTGCCAGCATTCCGGGGACAGGTTTTGATACGCAGTATTTT